This T cell receptor (beta chain) was obtained from a study of beta chain features in type 1 diabetes. Overall study results and limits: Insertions at VDJ junctions were less frequent in type 1 diabetes patients. These patients also deleted more nucleotides at the same junctions. Cells with high TCR expression could be over-represented by cDNA sequencing.

Purity (above 95%) was reached by all sorted populations. Germline trimming cut 0 bases from V and 9 bases from J; bases unmatched to any gene: 2. This CDR3 comprises 13 residues. The germline gives CDR1 SGHDT, CDR2 YYEEEE. Sequenced material consisted of expressed TCRB transcripts (all of the isolated RNA was reverse transcribed). Sequenced naive, central memory and regulatory T cell samples produced an average of approximately 3.5 million reads. Repertoires were generated with immunoSEQ multiplex PCR, while TCRdb's copy carries only in-frame clones and drops some. The sample lists 900,000 or so clones; roughly a sixth were seen once. This clone has more than one count but fewer than ten. The antigen is not known.

J is TRBJ2-1 and V is TRBV5-6, with 8 bases identical to TRBD2. Sequencing was performed on naive CD4+ T cells from blood. The receptor was isolated from a woman aged 18-30 years in good health. CDR3 coding DNA: TGTGCCAGCAGCTTGGTGGCGGGGGGTGAGCAGTTCTTC. The encoded protein is CASSLVAGGEQFF.